This is a list of T cell receptor beta chains from one sample in a study of T cells after yellow fever vaccination. TCRdb recomputed calls from the 5' RACE reads with MiXCR, one row per CDR3 protein. The sample gives approximately 550,000 distinct CDR3 sequences, approximately 13% of which show up once; roughly 13% is in the top ten. The sample in question was PBMCs, obtained on the day of the yellow fever booster vaccination. The receptors shown here come from a man younger than 40 who received the YFV17D yellow fever vaccine. Both conserved end residues are part of each CDR3. D genes are given only for firm matches. Rows may omit the clone size; those that give it use once, few, many or a size class.

>-|TRBJ2-1|-|TRBV20-1
CSARDPLSRRNNEQFF
TGCAGTGCTAGAGATCCCCTCTCGCGGAGGAACAATGAGCAGTTCTTC
>few|TRBJ2-1|TRBD1|TRBV12-3/TRBV12-4
CASRENRGLYNEQFF
TGTGCCAGCAGGGAAAACAGGGGGCTATACAATGAGCAGTTCTTC
>many|TRBJ2-7|-|TRBV12-3/TRBV12-4
CASSSLAYEQYF
TGTGCCAGCAGTTCACTAGCTTACGAGCAGTACTTC
>-|TRBJ2-2|TRBD2|TRBV14
CASSKVAGDYTGELFF
TGTGCCAGCAGCAAGGTAGCGGGAGATTACACCGGGGAGCTGTTTTTT
>few|TRBJ2-6|-|TRBV19
CASSTGGGANVLTF
TGTGCCAGTAGTACCGGAGGTGGGGCCAACGTCCTGACTTTC
>many|TRBJ2-2|-|TRBV5-1
CASSRGGTDGELFF
TGCGCCAGCAGCCGAGGGGGAACAGACGGGGAGCTGTTTTTT
>few|TRBJ2-1|TRBD2|TRBV19
CASLPLAGGFNEQFF
TGTGCCAGCCTACCCCTAGCGGGAGGGTTCAATGAGCAGTTCTTC
>few|TRBJ2-5|-|TRBV5-1
CASSLTSRGQETQYF
TGCGCCAGCAGCTTGACGAGCAGAGGCCAAGAGACCCAGTACTTC
>few|TRBJ2-2|TRBD1|TRBV7-2
CASSAIGTGVTGELFF
TGTGCCAGCAGCGCAATAGGGACAGGGGTAACCGGGGAGCTGTTTTTT
>many|TRBJ1-1|-|TRBV6-2/TRBV6-3
CASSFSTEAFF
TGTGCCAGCAGTTTCTCGACTGAAGCTTTCTTT
>few|TRBJ2-2|-|TRBV7-9
CASSLFEGVTGELFF
TGTGCCAGCAGCTTATTCGAGGGGGTCACCGGGGAGCTGTTTTTT
>-|TRBJ2-3|TRBD2|TRBV7-2
CASRNSRSGITDTQYF
TGTGCCAGCCGCAACTCCCGAAGCGGGATCACAGATACGCAGTATTTT
>-|TRBJ1-1|TRBD1|TRBV7-2
CASSRQGFSTEAFF
TGTGCCAGCAGCAGACAGGGTTTCAGCACTGAAGCTTTCTTT
>few|TRBJ1-2|TRBD1|TRBV28
CASSVTGVGYTF
TGTGCCAGCAGTGTCACAGGGGTTGGCTACACCTTC
>few|TRBJ1-6|-|TRBV18
CASSPPVNKALHF
TGTGCCAGCTCACCACCTGTCAACAAAGCCCTCCACTTT
>few|TRBJ2-5|-|TRBV20-1
CSANGRIQETQYF
TGCAGTGCCAATGGGAGGATCCAAGAGACCCAGTACTTC
>-|TRBJ1-3|-|TRBV7-2
CASSALGGGNTIYF
TGTGCCAGCAGCGCACTAGGGGGTGGAAACACCATATATTTT
>-|TRBJ2-1|TRBD2|TRBV29-1
CSVLGSTSGSYNEQFF
TGCAGCGTCCTAGGGTCGACTAGCGGCTCCTACAATGAGCAGTTCTTC
>-|TRBJ2-3|-|TRBV5-1
CASSLRGTSTDTQYF
TGCGCCAGCAGCTTGAGAGGGACTAGCACAGATACGCAGTATTTT
>-|TRBJ2-3|TRBD2|TRBV20-1
CSASGLAGATDTQYF
TGCAGTGCATCTGGACTAGCGGGAGCCACAGATACGCAGTATTTT
>-|TRBJ2-5|-|TRBV30
CAWSVAYETQYF
TGTGCCTGGAGTGTTGCCTACGAGACCCAGTACTTC
>-|TRBJ2-7|TRBD2|TRBV19
CASSNFGGSFNEQYF
TGTGCCAGTAGTAATTTCGGCGGGAGCTTCAACGAGCAGTACTTC
>-|TRBJ2-7|-|TRBV12-3/TRBV12-4
CASSDGRSYGQYF
TGTGCCAGCAGTGACGGCAGGAGCTACGGGCAGTACTTC
>-|TRBJ2-7|-|TRBV12-3/TRBV12-4
CASRGENYEQYF
TGTGCCAGCAGGGGGGAAAACTACGAGCAGTACTTC
>few|TRBJ1-2|-|TRBV19
CASEWSRGGYTF
TGTGCCAGCGAGTGGAGCCGCGGTGGCTACACCTTC
>-|TRBJ2-1|-|TRBV3-1
CASSQGTHSYNEQFF
TGTGCCAGCAGCCAAGGGACGCACTCCTACAATGAGCAGTTCTTC
>-|TRBJ2-7|TRBD1|TRBV27
CASSTRQGTYEQYF
TGTGCCAGCAGTACCCGACAGGGAACCTACGAGCAGTACTTC
>few|TRBJ2-1|TRBD2|TRBV28
CASTPPGLAGGGIYEQFF
TGTGCCAGCACCCCTCCCGGACTAGCGGGAGGCGGGATTTATGAGCAGTTCTTC
>-|TRBJ1-2|-|TRBV18
CASSPPTVYGYTF
TGTGCCAGCTCACCCCCGACCGTCTATGGCTACACCTTC
>-|TRBJ1-1|TRBD1|TRBV19
CASSAWDSTEAFF
TGTGCCAGTAGTGCGTGGGACAGCACTGAAGCTTTCTTT
>-|TRBJ2-7|TRBD2|TRBV5-1
CASSLGLADLGEQYF
TGCGCCAGCAGCTTGGGGCTAGCGGACCTCGGGGAGCAGTACTTC
>few|TRBJ2-1|-|TRBV24-1
CATSPGRGPRPYNEQFF
TGTGCCACCAGCCCCGGTCGGGGCCCACGGCCTTACAATGAGCAGTTCTTC
>-|TRBJ2-1|-|TRBV29-1
CSVGQRINEQFF
TGCAGCGTTGGACAGAGAATCAATGAGCAGTTCTTC
>-|TRBJ2-7|TRBD1|TRBV9
CASSAGQGPSYEQYF
TGTGCCAGCAGCGCAGGACAGGGCCCCTCCTACGAGCAGTACTTC
>many|TRBJ2-4|-|TRBV6-6
CASSPPGGAGGLLAAKNIQYF
TGTGCCAGCAGCCCCCCCGGGGGGGCAGGGGGGCTTCTGGCCGCCAAAAACATTCAGTACTTC
>few|TRBJ2-3|-|TRBV5-1
CASSPGAMADPDTQYF
TGCGCCAGCAGCCCAGGGGCCATGGCTGACCCAGATACGCAGTATTTT
>-|TRBJ2-3|-|TRBV19
CASSVEMGVGGSTDTQYF
TGTGCCAGTAGTGTGGAGATGGGAGTCGGGGGAAGCACAGATACGCAGTATTTT
>-|TRBJ2-7|TRBD1|TRBV20-1
CSASITGVAYEQYF
TGCAGTGCTAGTATTACAGGGGTTGCCTACGAGCAGTACTTC
>few|TRBJ2-3|TRBD2|TRBV29-1
CSVESVGASGILSTDTQYF
TGCAGCGTTGAGAGCGTCGGGGCTAGCGGGATACTTAGCACAGATACGCAGTATTTT
>few|TRBJ1-3|-|TRBV7-9
CASSLGGTDTIYF
TGTGCCAGCAGCTTAGGAGGTACGGACACCATATATTTT
>-|TRBJ1-2|TRBD1|TRBV30
CALSDRDYGYTF
TGTGCCTTATCCGACAGGGATTATGGCTACACCTTC
>-|TRBJ2-1|-|TRBV20-1
CSALEGSIYNEQFF
TGCAGTGCCCTTGAGGGGAGTATCTACAATGAGCAGTTCTTC
>few|TRBJ2-7|-|TRBV12-3/TRBV12-4
CASSKNWGEQYF
TGTGCCAGCAGCAAGAACTGGGGCGAGCAGTACTTC
>-|TRBJ1-4|-|TRBV21-1
CASTIDRGHRGEKLFF
TGTGCCAGCACCATCGACAGGGGCCACCGGGGAGAAAAACTGTTTTTT
>-|TRBJ1-1|TRBD1|TRBV6-1
CATTKQGATEAFF
TGTGCCACCACCAAACAGGGGGCAACTGAAGCTTTCTTT
>-|TRBJ2-1|TRBD2|TRBV30
CAWSRGVGNEQFF
TGTGCCTGGAGTCGGGGGGTAGGCAATGAGCAGTTCTTC
>-|TRBJ2-1|TRBD2|TRBV29-1
CSLEGLANEQFF
TGCAGCCTCGAGGGACTAGCAAATGAGCAGTTCTTC
>-|TRBJ2-3|-|TRBV4-3
CASSQDDAGTDTQYF
TGCGCCAGCAGCCAAGATGATGCAGGGACCGATACGCAGTATTTT
>-|TRBJ1-4|-|TRBV20-1
CSAERGQLFF
TGCAGTGCTGAGCGGGGCCAGCTGTTTTTT
>few|TRBJ2-7|TRBD1|TRBV15
CATSTRTGNYEQYF
TGTGCCACCAGTACTAGGACAGGGAACTACGAGCAGTACTTC
>few|TRBJ2-3|-|TRBV14
CASSLSGRLGTDTQYF
TGTGCCAGCAGCTTATCGGGCAGGCTGGGCACAGATACGCAGTATTTT
>few|TRBJ2-7|TRBD2|TRBV20-1
CSASAASGSSYEQYF
TGCAGTGCTAGCGCTGCTAGCGGGAGCTCCTACGAGCAGTACTTC
>few|TRBJ2-5|TRBD2|TRBV4-1
CASSQDAGDSGQETQYF
TGCGCCAGCAGCCAAGACGCGGGAGATAGCGGGCAAGAGACCCAGTACTTC
>many|TRBJ2-7|TRBD2|TRBV5-6
CASSPATSGISGEQYF
TGTGCCAGCAGCCCGGCCACTAGCGGGATTTCAGGGGAGCAGTACTTC
>few|TRBJ2-1|TRBD2|TRBV2
CASSQSSGSEQFF
TGTGCCAGCAGTCAGTCTAGCGGGAGTGAGCAGTTCTTC
>few|TRBJ2-5|-|TRBV3-1
CASSQESTWQGSQETQYF
TGTGCCAGCAGCCAAGAAAGTACGTGGCAGGGCTCACAAGAGACCCAGTACTTC